One T cell receptor (beta chain) is described in this entry. Its antigen is currently not known. No much larger clonotype is one base removed from it; base qualities were not supplied. Whole blood was collected in K2EDTA tubes by collaborating institutions according to the institutions' own protocols. For TCRbeta analysis, collaborators shipped samples as frozen whole blood, isolated PBMCs, or DNA extracted from either of those sample types. TCRbeta CDR3 regions were amplified from genomic DNA using the immunoSEQ Assay, a bias-controlled multiplex PCR. In the paper's pipeline: Nucleated cell counts per sample were estimated from amplification of reference gene primers within the assay. To quantify the absolute abundance of each unique TCRbeta CDR3 rearrangement, sequence reads were collapsed and filtered. Productive Simpson clonality was computed per sample as the square root of Simpson's diversity index over productive rearrangements. TCRdb carries this immuneACCESS record with in-frame sequences only. Its versions omit some clonotypes, under half of them owing to an unresolved V gene in the studies checked, with the rest unexplained. V and J calls and clone size follow that table, whereas D and trimming were derived from the DNA. Present in this sample are some 190,000 clones, just over 85% of which were seen just once. Around 1.5% of the sample is in the top ten clones.

The CDR3 runs 14 amino acids, cysteine and phenylalanine included. Only CDR3 DNA is held: 42 bases, read in frame from base 1. CDR1 and CDR2 are read off the germline V gene as MNHNS and SASEGT. V is cut by 2 bases and J by 4 bases, and the space between the germline ends is 11 bases. This entry is derived from a study of blood T cell repertoires in COVID-19 (dated by TCRdb to 2018 to 2021). Describing the broader study: The collaborator samples originated in the United States, Italy and Spain and spanned the acute and convalescent phases of COVID-19. HLA class I and class II types, where available, came from metadata supplied by the sample provider rather than from assay-based typing. The material from the prospective study consisted of cDNA or gDNA derived from T cells, B-cell-depleted T cells, or PBMCs. The repertoires were released in a freely available public database meant as a resource for research on the immune response to SARS-CoV-2. The sample metadata nearly always contained a de-identified subject ID, COVID-19 status, age in years and sex. Samples came from the ongoing ImmuneRACE study (first 160 participants) plus 1,254 subjects from 6 global collaborators. The dataset comprised deeply sampled blood TCRbeta repertoires from subjects exposed to, actively infected with, or recovered from COVID-19. What the study reported, not specific to this receptor: The amount of clinical and demographic metadata varied by source and participant and was provided uncurated.

Here the chain combines TRBV6-1 and TRBJ1-1; 5 matching bases give a weak D call of TRBD1. The sequencing sample was made of peripheral blood. This clonotype was sampled from a man aged 18 to 35 with active or convalescent COVID-19. The nucleotides are TGTGCCAGCAGTGAATCTAGGGGTGTCACTGAAGCTTTCTTT. Translated, it gives CASSESRGVTEAFF.